The 21 T cell receptor beta chains in this list originate from one sample, sequenced in a study of blood T cell repertoires in COVID-19. The repertoire was sequenced with immunoSEQ multiplex PCR; TCRdb's copy has only in-frame clones and lacks some. Of 170,000 or so clones in the sample, around nine tenths were seen once. Sequenced sample: peripheral blood. These receptors were taken from a woman aged 70-85 years with COVID-19, enrolled during active disease.

V usage is TRBV6-5 and J usage is TRBJ1-2; D not certain. This CDR3 is 15 amino acids long. The V end lost 6 bases, the J end lost 8 bases, and 22 bases lay between the germline ends. Germline V gene data show CDR1 as MNHEY and CDR2 as SVGAGI. The CDR3: CASRIVNIGRGGYTF. CDR3 nucleotides: TGTGCCAGCAGGATAGTCAATATAGGAAGAGGAGGCTACACCTTC.

The V and J genes are TRBV5-1 and TRBJ2-5; D uncertain. The CDR3 totals 14 residues. Germline assignment: CDR1 SGHRS and CDR2 YFSETQ. Trimming stripped 2 bases from V and 1 base from J, with 9 bases between. DNA of the CDR3: TGCGCCAGCAGCTTAATATTTATCCAAGAGACCCAGTACTTC. It codes for CASSLIFIQETQYF.

The chain links TRBV29-1 to TRBJ2-7; TRBD1 aligns across 8 bases. The CDR3 is made up of 12 amino acids. Germline V gene sequence: CDR1 SQVTM, CDR2 ANQGSEA. V shed 7 bases and J 2 bases; nucleotides not matched to a gene: 4. The CDR3 reads CSAGQGAYEQYF. The CDR3 coding sequence is TGCAGCGCCGGACAGGGAGCCTACGAGCAGTACTTC.

The rearrangement joins TRBV5-1 to TRBJ2-5; perhaps TRBD1 as D (5 bases). This CDR3 spans 15 amino acids. CDR1 is SGHRS and CDR2 is YFSETQ in the germline V gene. Trimming cost V 4 bases and J 5 bases, with 18 bases left between them. CDR3 sequence reads: CASSTVPGRMETQYF. Here the CDR3 DNA reads TGCGCCAGCAGCACCGTGCCAGGGCGGATGGAGACCCAGTACTTC.

The chain has TRBV6-1 and TRBJ1-4; D is possibly TRBD1 (6 bases). V was trimmed by 5 bases and J by 7 bases, leaving 14 bases between them. Germline V gene data show CDR1 as MNHNS and CDR2 as SASEGT. This CDR3 spans 14 amino acids. CDR3 coding DNA: TGTGCCAGCAGTCACCGACAGGAAGGTGAAAAACTGTTTTTT. Its translation is CASSHRQEGEKLFF.

V is TRBV9 and J is TRBJ1-3; D not resolved. Trimming left V 1 base short and J 0 bases short, with 8 bases between. From germline, CDR1 is SGDLS and CDR2 YYNGEE. The CDR3 covers 15 residues. The CDR3 here is CASSVNSGSGNTIYF. DNA of the CDR3: TGTGCCAGCAGCGTAAACAGCGGCTCTGGAAACACCATATATTTT.

This clone was seen more than once but under ten times. The genes are TRBV5-5 and TRBJ2-1; weak D call: TRBD2 (6 bases). CDR1 is SGHKS and CDR2 is YYEKEE in the germline V gene (reference sequence). This CDR3 has 13 amino acids. V lost 2 bases, J lost 6 bases, and 9 bases lay in between. CDR3 sequence reads: CASSFSGGNEQFF. The CDR3 DNA reads as TGTGCCAGCAGCTTCTCCGGGGGCAATGAGCAGTTCTTC.

This sequence joins TRBV5-4 and TRBJ1-3, with 9 bases aligning to TRBD1. After removal of 4 bases from V and 8 bases from J, the junction contained 16 bases not matched to a gene. The CDR3 is made up of 17 amino acids. The V gene's germline CDR1 is SGHNT and CDR2 YYREEE (reference sequence). The CDR3 DNA is TGTGCCAGCAGCCATAAGGGACAGGGTCGGATAAGGGACACCATATATTTT. The encoded protein is CASSHKGQGRIRDTIYF.

This chain connects TRBV2 to TRBJ1-5; 9 bases are a match to TRBD1. The CDR3 extends over 17 amino acids. Germline V gene data show CDR1 as SNHLY and CDR2 as FYNNEI. With 4 bases clipped from V and 5 bases from J, the junction kept 12 bases outside the gene matches. As DNA, the CDR3 is TGTGCCAGCAGTGCGATTCCGGGACAGGGTAGACATCAGCCCCAGCATTTT. This codes for CASSAIPGQGRHQPQHF.

This chain links TRBV30 with TRBJ1-1; possibly TRBD1 for D (6 bases). The V end lost 5 bases, the J end lost 1 base, and 11 bases lay between the germline ends. The germline V gene encodes CDR1 GTSNPN and CDR2 SVGIG (reference sequence). CDR3 length equals 13 residues. The CDR3 nucleotides read TGTGCCTGGGAGGGGGATGAGAACACTGAAGCTTTCTTT. Its translation: CAWEGDENTEAFF.

This clone was found once. The chain employs TRBV18 and TRBJ2-4; D is uncertain. This CDR3 is built from 14 residues. With 2 bases removed from V and 4 bases from J, the gap between germline ends came to 9 bases. Germline V gene data show CDR1 as KGHSH and CDR2 as LQKENI. For the CDR3, the DNA is TGTGCCAGCTCACCAAGTGGGCAGAAAAACATTCAGTACTTC. It codes for CASSPSGQKNIQYF.

This rearrangement joins TRBV7-3 to TRBJ2-3, with D possibly matching TRBD2 (6 bases). V dropped 2 bases and J dropped 3 bases, with 9 bases sitting between them. This CDR3 is built from 14 residues. Germline loops: CDR1 SGHTA, CDR2 FQGTGA. CDR3 sequence (DNA): TGTGCCAGCAGCTTACGGGGGAGAACAGATACGCAGTATTTT. It specifies CASSLRGRTDTQYF.

The rearrangement joins TRBV19 to TRBJ2-1; TRBD2 matches 11 bases. Losses at the gene ends were 4 bases for V and 8 bases for J; bases not matched to a gene: 7. The CDR3 is 15 amino acids. Germline assignment: CDR1 LNHDA and CDR2 SQIVND (reference sequence). The chain's CDR3 is CASSSTSGSMDEQFF. The CDR3 DNA reads as TGTGCCAGTAGTAGCACTAGCGGGAGTATGGATGAGCAGTTCTTC.

The chain joins TRBV5-5 to TRBJ2-7; 7 positions agree with TRBD1. With V trimmed by 3 bases and J by 11 bases, 14 bases remained unmatched. In germline, CDR1 is SGHKS, CDR2 YYEKEE (reference sequence). The CDR3 is 14 amino acids. CDR3: CASSSGTANTMEYF. Written as DNA, the CDR3 is TGTGCCAGCAGCTCCGGGACAGCAAACACAATGGAGTACTTC.

The chain joins TRBV5-8 to TRBJ2-1; TRBD2 might be the D (7 bases). The CDR3 sequence is 15 residues long. V gave up 4 bases and J gave up 3 bases, with 14 bases separating them. CDR1 and CDR2 from the germline V gene are SGHTS and YDEGEE. In nucleotides, the CDR3 is TGTGCCAGCAGCCGTGGACTAGGGGGCTACAATGAGCAGTTCTTC. Translating gives CASSRGLGGYNEQFF.

This clone has only a few counts. J is TRBJ2-3 and V is TRBV14; D remains ambiguous. Trimming stripped 8 bases from V and 2 bases from J, with 8 bases between. Germline-derived CDR1 and CDR2 are SGHDN and FVKESK. This CDR3 spans 12 amino acids. The CDR3 loop reads CASGFLTDTQYF. As DNA, the CDR3 is TGTGCCAGCGGCTTTCTCACAGATACGCAGTATTTT.

This clone has a single count. This rearrangement joins TRBV24-1 to TRBJ2-3, with D perhaps matching TRBD1 (6 bases). Germline V CDR1 and CDR2: KGHDR, SFDVKD. Trimming removed 6 bases at V and 6 bases at J, with 6 bases between. The CDR3 totals 11 residues. The CDR3 DNA sequence: TGTGCCACCAGTCAGGGGGATACGCAGTATTTT. Protein sequence: CATSQGDTQYF.

The chain joins TRBV5-4 to TRBJ2-4, with a possible D match to TRBD2 (6 bases). The CDR3 spans 15 residues. Trimming removed 4 bases at V and 3 bases at J, with 14 bases between. Germline V gene sequence: CDR1 SGHNT, CDR2 YYREEE (reference sequence). The CDR3 DNA reads TGTGCCAGCAGCGGCGGATTGGGGGGCAAAAACATTCAGTACTTC. Its translation is CASSGGLGGKNIQYF.

Concerning this clone itself: The same CDR3 can be traced to other DNA sequences in this sample. The chain joins TRBV3-1 (or the pseudogene TRBV3-2) to TRBJ2-1; a weak D match, TRBD2 (5 bases). This CDR3 has 15 residues. With 1 base removed from V and 5 bases from J, the gap between germline ends came to 12 bases. Per germline, CDR1 LGHDT and CDR2 YNNKEL (reference sequence). The CDR3 region is CASSQVGLADNEQFF. The CDR3 DNA sequence: TGTGCCAGCAGCCAAGTTGGTCTAGCTGACAATGAGCAGTTCTTC.

The V call is TRBV5-1, the J call TRBJ2-3, with TRBD1 identical over 7 bases. Germline CDR1 reads SGHRS; CDR2 reads YFSETQ. The CDR3 length is 14 residues. V lost 4 bases to trimming and J lost 2 bases; unmatched junction nucleotides: 4. Here the CDR3 reads CASSKGQNTDTQYF. CDR3 coding DNA: TGCGCCAGCAGCAAGGGACAGAACACAGATACGCAGTATTTT.

The CDR3 DNA follows: TGTGCCAGCAGACATACCGGGACAGATCGAAACACCATATATTTT. Its protein is CASRHTGTDRNTIYF. The V call is TRBV6-5, the J call TRBJ1-3; 7 positions agree with TRBD1. The J segment lost 5 bases and the V segment lost 6 bases, leaving 10 bases of the junction unmatched. The length of the CDR3 is 15 residues. Germline assignment: CDR1 MNHEY and CDR2 SVGAGI.